The sequence of this T cell receptor beta chain was determined in a study of blood T cells in healthy people across ages. In this sample, this clonotype turned up a few times. Alongside a J-beta primer mix, a sample-barcoded 5' primer served in a second PCR lasting roughly 7 to 11 cycles. Each cDNA molecule was tagged by a template-switch adaptor with 12 random nucleotides. TCRdb re-derived calls from the 5' RACE reads in MiXCR, one entry per CDR3 protein. The repertoire consists of 710,000 or so distinct CDR3 sequences, with about 20% occurring once and the leading ten covering about 20%. Donors ranged from about 6 to 90 years old and were healthy Caucasians in Russia. Drawn from each donor were 9 to 10 milliliters of peripheral blood. Trimming removed 0 bases from V and 5 bases from J; junction bases left unmatched: 4. Germline loops: CDR1 SEHNR, CDR2 FQNEAQ (reference sequence). The CDR3 loop spans 15 amino acids.

The chain carries TRBV7-9 and TRBJ2-5, with 9 bases that match TRBD1. Input material: blood. The TCR originated in a man between 65 and 79 years old in good health. This CDR3 reads CASSLATGGRETQYF. Here the CDR3 DNA reads TGTGCCAGCAGCTTAGCGACAGGGGGACGGGAGACCCAGTACTTC.